The entry that follows covers one T cell receptor (beta chain) sequence. Time point described: after neoadjuvant nivolumab, at surgical resection. Most PBMC samples had approximately 500 ng input DNA in six replicates. Data came from immunoSEQ multiplex PCR; TCRdb stores just in-frame clones and leaves some out. This sample has 8,500 to 9,500 clones, with under 85% found just once. CDR1 SGHVS and CDR2 FNYEAQ come from the germline V gene. The CDR3 sequence is 17 residues long. The junction had 8 bases not matched to a gene; V was cut back by 2 bases and J by 4 bases. These data come from a study of neoadjuvant anti-PD-1 for oral cavity cancer.

V and J are TRBV7-6 and TRBJ2-5, with 12 positions matching TRBD2. The source of this sequence is a person between 40 and 85 years old with oral cavity squamous cell carcinoma. The input for sequencing was PBMCs, taken after nivolumab (anti-PD-1) treatment. CDR3: CASSLSASGGAIETQYF. CDR3 DNA sequence: TGTGCCAGCAGCTTATCGGCTAGCGGGGGGGCCATAGAGACCCAGTACTTC.